One and the same sample provided the 14 T cell receptor beta chains below, sequenced in a study of blood T cell repertoires in COVID-19. Using immunoSEQ multiplex PCR, the repertoire was profiled, and TCRdb retains in-frame clones only, with some absent. The table lists some 70,000 clones, 80% to 90% of them singletons. Material for sequencing was peripheral blood. The receptors here all came from a woman aged 60-75 years with acute or convalescent COVID-19.

The CDR3 spells CAIRGGEYGYTF. The CDR3 DNA follows: TGTGCCATCAGGGGAGGGGAGTATGGCTACACCTTC. The chain couples TRBV10-3 to TRBJ1-2; a weak D match, TRBD1 (5 bases). The germline V and J ends were trimmed by 6 bases and 5 bases, with 10 bases remaining between them. Germline V lookup: CDR1 ENHRY, CDR2 SYGVKD. CDR3 size: 12 residues.

The chain carries TRBV3-1 (or the pseudogene TRBV3-2) and TRBJ1-1; weak D call: TRBD1 (5 bases). V was cut by 2 bases and J by 1 base, with 5 bases left in between. CDR1 is LGHDT and CDR2 is YNNKEL in the germline V gene (reference sequence). This CDR3 spans 13 amino acids. The CDR3 sequence is CASSQQGNTEAFF. The CDR3 coding sequence is TGTGCCAGCAGCCAACAGGGGAACACTGAAGCTTTCTTT.

The chain combines TRBV7-2 with TRBJ1-1; 7 bases line up with TRBD1. The CDR3 contains 14 residues. V lost 5 bases to trimming and J lost 8 bases; unmatched junction nucleotides: 11. CDR1 and CDR2 (germline): SGHTA, FQGNSA. CDR3 DNA: TGTGCCAGCAGCCCCAGGCACAGGGGACCCGAAGCTTTCTTT. It is translated as CASSPRHRGPEAFF. The variable domain in full, completed from reference TRBV7-2 and TRBJ1-1, reads GAGVSQSPSNKVTEKGKDVELRCDPISGHTALYWYRQSLGQGLEFLIYFQGNSAPDKSGLPSDRFSAERTGGSVSTLTIQRTQQEDSAVYLCASSPRHRGPEAFFGQGTRLTVV.

The rearrangement uses TRBV6-2 or TRBV6-3 and TRBJ2-2, with no clear D. Per germline, CDR1 MNHEY and CDR2 SVGEGT. With 6 bases removed from V and 0 bases from J, the gap between germline ends came to 8 bases. The CDR3 extends over 14 amino acids. The CDR3 loop reads CASSQTSNTGELFF. The CDR3 nucleotides are TGTGCCAGCAGCCAGACATCGAACACCGGGGAGCTGTTTTTT.

The chain employs TRBV28 and TRBJ2-7, with 16 bases aligning to TRBD2. This CDR3 comprises 14 residues. The J segment lost 8 bases and the V segment lost 7 bases, leaving 5 bases of the junction unmatched. Germline CDR1 MDHEN, CDR2 SYDVKM. CDR3: CASKGLAGGPKQYF. The CDR3 DNA sequence: TGTGCCAGCAAGGGACTAGCGGGAGGGCCGAAGCAGTACTTC.

V is TRBV2 and J is TRBJ2-5; perhaps TRBD2 as D (5 bases). The V and J ends lost 5 bases and 2 bases respectively, with 12 bases between them. The CDR3 is 14 amino acids. Germline CDR1 SNHLY, CDR2 FYNNEI. The CDR3 DNA reads as TGTGCCAGCAGTAGGTGGGAGAAACAAGAGACCCAGTACTTC. Its translation is CASSRWEKQETQYF.

This chain connects TRBV5-4 to TRBJ1-1; 7 nucleotides line up with TRBD1. Germline values: CDR1 SGHNT, CDR2 YYREEE (reference sequence). The CDR3 spans 12 residues. Losses at the gene ends were 5 bases for V and 7 bases for J; bases not matched to a gene: 5. The CDR3 spells CASSYGQDEAFF. CDR3 nucleotide sequence: TGTGCCAGCAGTTACGGACAGGATGAAGCTTTCTTT.

Only one count was recorded for this clone. This chain connects TRBV18 to TRBJ1-1; TRBD1 might be the D (6 bases). The CDR3 length is 14 residues. Germline V lookup: CDR1 KGHSH, CDR2 LQKENI. Trimming took off 3 bases at V and 1 base at J, with 9 bases between the two ends. The CDR3: CASSPGARNTEAFF. CDR3 nucleotides: TGTGCCAGCTCACCGGGGGCCCGGAACACTGAAGCTTTCTTT.

V gene TRBV25-1 combines with J gene TRBJ1-5; maybe TRBD1 (6 bases). V was cut by 3 bases and J by 6 bases, with 12 bases left in between. Germline V gives CDR1 MGHDK, CDR2 SYGVNS. The CDR3 extends over 14 amino acids. CDR3 protein: CASSEAGASQPQHF. The CDR3 DNA sequence: TGTGCCAGCAGTGAGGCAGGGGCCAGTCAGCCCCAGCATTTT. Based on the CDR3 plus reference TRBV25-1 and TRBJ1-5, the full variable domain is EADIYQTPRYLVIGTGKKITLECSQTMGHDKMYWYQQDPGMELHLIHYSYGVNSTEKGDLSSESTVSRIRTEHFPLTLESARPSHTSQYLCASSEAGASQPQHFGDGTRLSIL.

This clone has a single count. This CDR3 reads CASSLVPGQEKLFF. In nucleotides, the CDR3 is TGTGCCAGCAGCTTAGTACCAGGGCAGGAAAAACTGTTTTTT. V is TRBV7-2 and J is TRBJ1-4; the D gene is possibly TRBD1 (5 bases). The length of the CDR3 is 14 residues. Germline V gives CDR1 SGHTA, CDR2 FQGNSA. V was pared by 1 base and J by 8 bases, with 11 bases between.

The genes are TRBV6-8 and TRBJ2-3, with 10 nucleotides matching TRBD1. With V trimmed by 6 bases and J by 6 bases, 9 bases remained unmatched. Germline CDR1 reads MNHGY; CDR2 reads SAAAGT. The CDR3 is 15 residues long. The CDR3 DNA is TGTGCCAGCAGCCCGGGACAGGGGAATTTTGATACGCAGTATTTT. Its protein is CASSPGQGNFDTQYF.

The V call is TRBV19, the J call TRBJ1-4; D unresolved. Trimming cost V 7 bases and J 4 bases, with 19 bases left between them. The CDR3 is 16 amino acids. Looked up from germline, CDR1 is LNHDA and CDR2 is SQIVND (reference sequence). The CDR3 region is CASNSQAGRYNEKLFF. The CDR3 DNA sequence: TGTGCCAGTAATTCCCAGGCGGGAAGATATAATGAAAAACTGTTTTTT.

This chain links TRBV30 with TRBJ1-5, with D possibly being TRBD1 (6 bases). Germline V lookup: CDR1 GTSNPN, CDR2 SVGIG (reference sequence). This CDR3 comprises 15 residues. Trimming left V 0 bases short and J 5 bases short, with 14 bases between. The CDR3 coding sequence is TGTGCCTGGAGTGTACTGGGGGGGCAAGATCAGCCCCAGCATTTT. Translating it yields CAWSVLGGQDQPQHF.

V is TRBV5-1 and J is TRBJ2-2, with TRBD1 matching 9 bases. The CDR3 is 14 amino acids. Germline V CDR1 and CDR2: SGHRS, YFSETQ. V shed 5 bases and J 3 bases; nucleotides not matched to a gene: 2. Here the CDR3 DNA reads TGCGCCAGCAGGGACAGGGGTTACACCGGGGAGCTGTTTTTT. Residues: CASRDRGYTGELFF.